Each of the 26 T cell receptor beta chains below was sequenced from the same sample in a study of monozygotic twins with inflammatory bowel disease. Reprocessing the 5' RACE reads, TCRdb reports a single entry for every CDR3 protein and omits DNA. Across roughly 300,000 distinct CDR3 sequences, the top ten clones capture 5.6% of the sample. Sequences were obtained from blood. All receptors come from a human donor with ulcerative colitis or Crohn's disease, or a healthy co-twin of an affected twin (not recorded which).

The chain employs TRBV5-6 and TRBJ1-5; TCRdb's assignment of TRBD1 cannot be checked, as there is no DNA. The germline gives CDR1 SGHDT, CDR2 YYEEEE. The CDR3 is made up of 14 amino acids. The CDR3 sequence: CASSFRDGPQPQHF.

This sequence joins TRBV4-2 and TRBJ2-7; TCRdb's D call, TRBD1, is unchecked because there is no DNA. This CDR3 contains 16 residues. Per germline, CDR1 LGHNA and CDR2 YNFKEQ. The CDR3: CASSLTGGADYREQYF.

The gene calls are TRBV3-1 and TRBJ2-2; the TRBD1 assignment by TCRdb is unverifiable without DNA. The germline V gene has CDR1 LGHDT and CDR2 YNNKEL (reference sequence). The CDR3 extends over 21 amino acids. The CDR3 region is CASSQGFDSTGWAGEPGELFF. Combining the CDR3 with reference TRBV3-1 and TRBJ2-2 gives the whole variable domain DTAVSQTPKYLVTQMGNDKSIKCEQNLGHDTMYWYKQDSKKFLKIMFSYNNKELIINETVPNRFSPKSPDKAHLNLHINSLELGDSAVYFCASSQGFDSTGWAGEPGELFFGEGSRLTVL.

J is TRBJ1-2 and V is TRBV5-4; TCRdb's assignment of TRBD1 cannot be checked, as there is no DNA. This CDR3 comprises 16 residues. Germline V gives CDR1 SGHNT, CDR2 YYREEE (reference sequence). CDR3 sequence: CASSWDGGDRVNGYTF.

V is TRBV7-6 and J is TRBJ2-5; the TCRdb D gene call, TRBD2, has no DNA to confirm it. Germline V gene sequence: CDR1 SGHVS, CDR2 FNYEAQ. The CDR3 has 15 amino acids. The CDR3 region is CASSQEGLARETQYF.

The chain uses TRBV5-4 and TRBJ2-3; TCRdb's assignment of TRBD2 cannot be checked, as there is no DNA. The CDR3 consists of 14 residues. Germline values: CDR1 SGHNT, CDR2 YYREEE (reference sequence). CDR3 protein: CASRTSHSTDTQYF. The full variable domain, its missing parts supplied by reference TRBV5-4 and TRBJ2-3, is ETGVTQSPTHLIKTRGQQVTLRCSSQSGHNTVSWYQQALGQGPQFIFQYYREEENGRGNFPPRFSGLQFPNYSSELNVNALELDDSALYLCASRTSHSTDTQYFGPGTRLTVL.

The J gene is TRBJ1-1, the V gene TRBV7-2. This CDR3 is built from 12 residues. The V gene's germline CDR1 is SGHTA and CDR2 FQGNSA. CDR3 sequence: CASSQLGTEAFF.

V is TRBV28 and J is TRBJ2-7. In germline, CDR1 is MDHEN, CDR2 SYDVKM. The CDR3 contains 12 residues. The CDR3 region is CASSLKVNEQYF.

CDR3 sequence reads: CASATQRRTEAFF. The chain recombines TRBV7-2 with TRBJ1-1. Germline CDR1 SGHTA, CDR2 FQGNSA. This CDR3 is 13 amino acids long.

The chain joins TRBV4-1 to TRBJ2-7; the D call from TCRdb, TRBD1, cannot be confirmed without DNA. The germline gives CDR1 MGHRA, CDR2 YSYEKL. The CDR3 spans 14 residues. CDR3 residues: CASSQVGGAGEQYF.

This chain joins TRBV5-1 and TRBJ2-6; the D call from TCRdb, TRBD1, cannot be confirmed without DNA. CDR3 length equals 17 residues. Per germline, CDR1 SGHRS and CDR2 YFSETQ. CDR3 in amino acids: CASSTRDRWSGANVLTF. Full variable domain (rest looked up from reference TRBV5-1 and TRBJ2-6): KAGVTQTPRYLIKTRGQQVTLSCSPISGHRSVSWYQQTPGQGLQFLFEYFSETQRNKGNFPGRFSGRQFSNSRSEMNVSTLELGDSALYLCASSTRDRWSGANVLTFGAGSRLTVL.

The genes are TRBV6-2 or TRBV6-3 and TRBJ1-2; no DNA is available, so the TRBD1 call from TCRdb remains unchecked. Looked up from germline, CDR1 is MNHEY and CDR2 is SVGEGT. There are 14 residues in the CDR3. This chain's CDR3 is CASSPDRRNYGYTF.

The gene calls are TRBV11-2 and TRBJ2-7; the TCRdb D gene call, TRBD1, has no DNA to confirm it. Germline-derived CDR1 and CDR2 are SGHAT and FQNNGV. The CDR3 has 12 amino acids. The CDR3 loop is CASSHRVYEQYF.

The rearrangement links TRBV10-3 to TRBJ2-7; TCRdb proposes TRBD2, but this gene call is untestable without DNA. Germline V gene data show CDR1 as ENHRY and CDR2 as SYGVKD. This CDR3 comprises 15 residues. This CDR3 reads CAISASTGLAYEQYF.

CDR3: CASAPTLTYEQYF. The chain carries TRBV7-6 and TRBJ2-7. The germline gives CDR1 SGHVS, CDR2 FNYEAQ. This CDR3 region has 13 residues.

CDR3 sequence reads: CASSLGRVGAGVPYNEQFF. This chain uses TRBV11-1 with TRBJ2-1; the TCRdb D gene call, TRBD2, has no DNA to confirm it. The CDR3 consists of 19 residues. Germline V gene sequence: CDR1 SGHAT, CDR2 FQDESV (reference sequence).

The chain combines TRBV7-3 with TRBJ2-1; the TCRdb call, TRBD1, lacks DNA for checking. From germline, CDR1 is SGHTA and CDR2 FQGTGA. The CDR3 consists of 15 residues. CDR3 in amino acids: CASSFSPGSYNEQFF.

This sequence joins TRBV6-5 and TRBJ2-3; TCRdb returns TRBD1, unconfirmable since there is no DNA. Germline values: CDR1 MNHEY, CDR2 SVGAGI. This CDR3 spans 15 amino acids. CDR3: CASSWVGGPGDTQYF.

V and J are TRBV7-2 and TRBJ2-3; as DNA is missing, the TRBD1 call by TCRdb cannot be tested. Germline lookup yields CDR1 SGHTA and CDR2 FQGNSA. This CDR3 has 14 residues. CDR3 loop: CASSSRGGADTQYF.

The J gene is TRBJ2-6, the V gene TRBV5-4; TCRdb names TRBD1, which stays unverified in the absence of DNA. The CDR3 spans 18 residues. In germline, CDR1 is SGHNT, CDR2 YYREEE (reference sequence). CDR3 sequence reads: CASRSGTGSFSGANVLTF.

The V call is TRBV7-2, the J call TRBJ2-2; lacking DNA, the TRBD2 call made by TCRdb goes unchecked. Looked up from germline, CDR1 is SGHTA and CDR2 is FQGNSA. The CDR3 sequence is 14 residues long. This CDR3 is CASSSRVTTGELFF.

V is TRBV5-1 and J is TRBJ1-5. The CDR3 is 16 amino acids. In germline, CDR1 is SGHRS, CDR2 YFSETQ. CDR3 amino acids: CASSLTGGEGNQPQHF.

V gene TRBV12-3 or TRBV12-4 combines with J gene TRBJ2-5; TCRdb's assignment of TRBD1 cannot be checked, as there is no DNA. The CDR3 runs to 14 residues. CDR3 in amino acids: CASSLEGVEETQYF.

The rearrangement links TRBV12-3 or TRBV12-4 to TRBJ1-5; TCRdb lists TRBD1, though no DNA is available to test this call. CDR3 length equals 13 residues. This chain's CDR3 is CASSLDRGQPQHF.

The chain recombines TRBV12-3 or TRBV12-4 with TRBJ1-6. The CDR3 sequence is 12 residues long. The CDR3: CASRTQNSPLHF.

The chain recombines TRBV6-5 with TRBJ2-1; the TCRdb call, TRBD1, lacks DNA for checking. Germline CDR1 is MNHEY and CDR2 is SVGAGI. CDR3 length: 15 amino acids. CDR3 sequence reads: CASSFGTRAYNEQFF.